These 16 T cell receptor beta chains were sequenced from one sample in a study of blood T cell repertoires in COVID-19. Repertoires were generated with immunoSEQ multiplex PCR, while TCRdb's copy carries only in-frame clones and drops some. This table has more than 150,000 clones, approximately 90% appearing once. Sequencing input: peripheral blood. These receptors were taken from a woman in her forties with acute or convalescent COVID-19.

This clone was detected once. The CDR3 DNA reads TGTGCCTGGAGTGTACAGGGGCACTATGGCTACACCTTC. Translation gives CAWSVQGHYGYTF. This rearrangement joins TRBV30 to TRBJ1-2, with 7 bases lining up with TRBD1. The CDR3 runs to 13 residues. Germline lookup yields CDR1 GTSNPN and CDR2 SVGIG (reference sequence). After removal of 0 bases from V and 3 bases from J, the junction contained 1 base not matched to a gene.

The chain carries TRBV5-1 and TRBJ1-2; TRBD1 aligns across 7 bases. Germline V CDR1 and CDR2: SGHRS, YFSETQ. With 2 bases clipped from V and 6 bases from J, the junction kept 4 bases outside the gene matches. The CDR3 has 13 residues. The CDR3 is CASSFPDRDGYTF. The CDR3 DNA is TGCGCCAGCAGCTTTCCAGACAGGGATGGCTACACCTTC.

This clone was found a few times. CDR3 sequence: CSVARGQGYEQYF. Written as DNA, the CDR3 is TGCAGCGTTGCGAGGGGACAGGGCTACGAGCAGTACTTC. V gene TRBV29-1 combines with J gene TRBJ2-7, with TRBD1 matching 9 bases. The germline V gene has CDR1 SQVTM and CDR2 ANQGSEA. V was clipped by 4 bases and J by 3 bases; unmatched bases: 4. The CDR3 runs 13 residues.

The chain links TRBV6-5 to TRBJ2-7; 7 bases line up with TRBD1. The V and J ends lost 2 bases and 3 bases, in that order; junction bases with no gene match: 7. Looked up from germline, CDR1 is MNHEY and CDR2 is SVGAGI. The CDR3 runs 15 residues. CDR3 coding DNA: TGTGCCAGCAGTTACAGTGGGACAGCGATCTACGAGCAGTACTTC. Translation: CASSYSGTAIYEQYF.

The chain recombines TRBV28 with TRBJ2-2, with TRBD2 matching over 7 bases. Per germline, CDR1 MDHEN and CDR2 SYDVKM. V lost 4 bases, J lost 1 base, and 3 bases stayed unmatched. This CDR3 region has 15 residues. DNA for the CDR3: TGTGCCAGCAGTTCCGGACTAGTGAACACCGGGGAGCTGTTTTTT. Amino acids: CASSSGLVNTGELFF.

The sample holds one count of this clone. V gene TRBV24-1 combines with J gene TRBJ1-4; 9 bases match TRBD1. From germline, CDR1 is KGHDR and CDR2 SFDVKD. This CDR3 contains 15 residues. Trimming removed 7 bases from V and 5 bases from J; junction bases left unmatched: 7. The CDR3 here is CATSSTGGPNEKLFF. The CDR3, as DNA: TGTGCCACCAGCTCGACAGGGGGGCCAAATGAAAAACTGTTTTTT.

The chain couples TRBV9 to TRBJ2-1, with a tentative D call TRBD1 (6 bases). V lost 3 bases and J 3 bases, leaving 13 bases between the germline ends. This CDR3 has 15 residues. Germline V gene sequence: CDR1 SGDLS, CDR2 YYNGEE. CDR3 sequence: CASSETGSGYNEQFF. The CDR3 nucleotides are TGTGCCAGCAGCGAAACAGGGAGTGGCTACAATGAGCAGTTCTTC.

The chain joins TRBV28 to TRBJ1-1; D is possibly TRBD1 (6 bases). CDR3 size: 14 residues. Trimming pared 4 bases from V and 4 bases from J, leaving 13 bases between. The V gene's germline CDR1 is MDHEN and CDR2 SYDVKM. CDR3 bases: TGTGCCAGCAGTTACAGGGACAAGGGCACTGAAGCTTTCTTT. It encodes CASSYRDKGTEAFF.

Details on this clone: Within the sample, other DNA sequences also encode this same CDR3. The V call is TRBV18, the J call TRBJ2-5, with TRBD2 as a possible D gene (6 bases). Trimming pared 3 bases from V and 5 bases from J, leaving 13 bases between. The CDR3 runs 14 residues. Germline CDR1 is KGHSH and CDR2 is LQKENI. The DNA for the CDR3 is TGTGCCAGCTCACCGGGGGGAGGAGAGGAGACCCAGTACTTC. It specifies CASSPGGGEETQYF.

This chain joins TRBV19 and TRBJ2-2, with a possible D match to TRBD2 (6 bases). The CDR3 covers 17 residues. The germline V and J ends were trimmed by 7 bases and 0 bases, with 18 bases remaining between them. Germline V CDR1 and CDR2: LNHDA, SQIVND (reference sequence). CDR3 loop: CASNPKPERANTGELFF. CDR3 bases: TGTGCCAGTAACCCCAAACCGGAGCGGGCGAACACCGGGGAGCTGTTTTTT.

This clone was observed a single time. V gene TRBV3-1 (or the pseudogene TRBV3-2) combines with J gene TRBJ2-2, with D perhaps matching TRBD1 (7 bases). The CDR3 extends over 13 amino acids. The germline V and J ends were trimmed by 7 bases and 8 bases, with 14 bases remaining between them. The V gene's germline CDR1 is LGHDT and CDR2 YNNKEL (reference sequence). The CDR3 reads CASNNRGGGELFF. In nucleotides, the CDR3 is TGTGCCAGCAACAACAGGGGAGGTGGGGAGCTGTTTTTT.

The sample holds a few counts of this clone. The V and J genes are TRBV7-9 and TRBJ2-1; 13 bases agree with TRBD2. Trimming cost V 4 bases and J 8 bases; bases outside gene matches: 8. CDR1 SEHNR and CDR2 FQNEAQ come from the germline V gene (reference sequence). CDR3 length: 16 residues. The CDR3 loop reads CASSSRGLAGADEQFF. In nucleotides, the CDR3 is TGTGCCAGCAGCTCCCGAGGACTAGCGGGGGCGGATGAGCAGTTCTTC.

This rearrangement joins TRBV28 to TRBJ2-7, with TRBD1 identical over 7 bases. The germline V gene has CDR1 MDHEN and CDR2 SYDVKM. CDR3 length equals 13 residues. V dropped 5 bases and J dropped 11; count of bases not matched to a gene: 12. The CDR3 loop reads CASSPDRAGGEYF. The CDR3, as DNA: TGTGCCAGCAGTCCCGACAGGGCCGGCGGAGAGTACTTC.

CDR3 sequence reads: CASSRTGEAGELFF. CDR3 sequence (DNA): TGTGCCAGCAGCCGGACAGGGGAGGCCGGGGAGCTGTTTTTT. J is TRBJ2-2 and V is TRBV6-5; TRBD1 agrees at 9 bases. Germline V CDR1 and CDR2: MNHEY, SVGAGI. Trimming at V came to 6 bases and at J to 6 bases, leaving 5 bases not matched to a gene. This CDR3 contains 14 residues.

V is TRBV9 and J is TRBJ1-2; 10 bases are a match to TRBD1. Germline values: CDR1 SGDLS, CDR2 YYNGEE. The CDR3 is 13 amino acids. The J segment lost 7 bases and the V segment lost 3 bases, leaving 3 bases of the junction unmatched. The CDR3 loop reads CASSGRDRGGYTF. The CDR3 DNA reads as TGTGCCAGCAGCGGCCGGGACAGGGGTGGCTACACCTTC.

The chain links TRBV28 to TRBJ1-2; possible D gene TRBD1, 5 bases. V gave up 8 bases and J gave up 5 bases, with 9 bases separating them. The CDR3 is 11 amino acids. Germline CDR1 is MDHEN and CDR2 is SYDVKM. Here the CDR3 DNA reads TGTGCCAGCCAAGGGGATTATGGCTACACCTTC. It is translated as CASQGDYGYTF.